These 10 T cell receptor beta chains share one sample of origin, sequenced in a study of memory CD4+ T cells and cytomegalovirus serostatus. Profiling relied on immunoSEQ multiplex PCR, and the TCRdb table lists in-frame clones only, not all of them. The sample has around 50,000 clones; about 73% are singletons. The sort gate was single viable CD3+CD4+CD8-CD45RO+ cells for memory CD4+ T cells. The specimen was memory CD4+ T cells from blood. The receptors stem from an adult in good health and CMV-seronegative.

In DNA, the CDR3 is TGTGCCAGCAGGGGGGACGGCGGAAACACCATATATTTT. Protein: CASRGDGGNTIYF. The V gene is TRBV28, the J gene TRBJ1-3, with D possibly being TRBD1 (5 bases). Germline values: CDR1 MDHEN, CDR2 SYDVKM. This CDR3 has 13 residues. V was trimmed by 6 bases and J by 4 bases, leaving 10 bases between them. Combining the CDR3 with reference TRBV28 and TRBJ1-3 gives the whole variable domain DVKVTQSSRYLVKRTGEKVFLECVQDMDHENMFWYRQDPGLGLRLIYFSYDVKMKEKGDIPEGYSVSREKKERFSLILESASTNQTSMYLCASRGDGGNTIYFGEGSWLTVV.

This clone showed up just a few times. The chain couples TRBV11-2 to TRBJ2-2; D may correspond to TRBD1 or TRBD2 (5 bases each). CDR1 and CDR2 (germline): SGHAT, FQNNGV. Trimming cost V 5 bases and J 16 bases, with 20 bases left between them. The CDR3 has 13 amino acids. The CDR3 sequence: CASSPNGDPRPFF. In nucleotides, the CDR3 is TGTGCCAGCAGCCCAAATGGGGACCCTAGACCGTTTTTT.

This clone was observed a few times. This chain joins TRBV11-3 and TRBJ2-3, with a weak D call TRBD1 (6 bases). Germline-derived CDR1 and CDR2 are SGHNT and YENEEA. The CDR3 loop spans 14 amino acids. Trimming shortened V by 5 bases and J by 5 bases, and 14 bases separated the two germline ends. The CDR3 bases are TGTGCCAGCAGCCCAGGGGCCTGGGGAGATACGCAGTATTTT. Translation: CASSPGAWGDTQYF.

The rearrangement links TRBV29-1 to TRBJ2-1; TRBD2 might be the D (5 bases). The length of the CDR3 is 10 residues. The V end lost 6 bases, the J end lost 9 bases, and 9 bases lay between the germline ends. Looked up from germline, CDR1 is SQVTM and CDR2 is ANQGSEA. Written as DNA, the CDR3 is TGCAGCGTGGGAGCTCTTGAGCAGTTCTTC. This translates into CSVGALEQFF.

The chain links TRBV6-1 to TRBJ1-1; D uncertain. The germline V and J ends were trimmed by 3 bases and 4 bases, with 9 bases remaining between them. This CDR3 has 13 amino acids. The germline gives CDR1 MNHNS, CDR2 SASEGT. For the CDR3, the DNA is TGTGCCAGCAGTGACAGCCCCCGCACTGAAGCTTTCTTT. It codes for CASSDSPRTEAFF.

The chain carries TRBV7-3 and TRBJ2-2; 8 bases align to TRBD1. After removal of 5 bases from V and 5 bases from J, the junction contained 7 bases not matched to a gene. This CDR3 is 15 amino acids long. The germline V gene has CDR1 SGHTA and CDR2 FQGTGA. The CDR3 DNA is TGTGCCAGCAGCGCGACAGGGGTTCGGACCGGGGAGCTGTTTTTT. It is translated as CASSATGVRTGELFF.

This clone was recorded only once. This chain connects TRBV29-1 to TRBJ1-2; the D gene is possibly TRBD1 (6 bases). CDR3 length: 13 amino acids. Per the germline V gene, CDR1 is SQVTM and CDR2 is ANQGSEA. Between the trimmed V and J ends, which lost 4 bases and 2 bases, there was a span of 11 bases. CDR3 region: CSVGGQGNYGYTF. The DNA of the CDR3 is TGCAGCGTTGGGGGGCAGGGGAACTATGGCTACACCTTC.

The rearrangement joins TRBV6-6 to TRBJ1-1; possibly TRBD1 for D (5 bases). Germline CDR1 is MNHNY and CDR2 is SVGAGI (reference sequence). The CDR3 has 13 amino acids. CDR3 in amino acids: CSTRGGMNTEAFF. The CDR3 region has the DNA TGTTCAACTCGGGGGGGAATGAACACTGAAGCTTTCTTT.

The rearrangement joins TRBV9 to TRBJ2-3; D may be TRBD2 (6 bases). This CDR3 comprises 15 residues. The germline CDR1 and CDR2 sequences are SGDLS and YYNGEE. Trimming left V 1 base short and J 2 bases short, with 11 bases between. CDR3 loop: CASSVRGSNTDTQYF. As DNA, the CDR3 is TGTGCCAGCAGCGTACGGGGGAGCAACACAGATACGCAGTATTTT.

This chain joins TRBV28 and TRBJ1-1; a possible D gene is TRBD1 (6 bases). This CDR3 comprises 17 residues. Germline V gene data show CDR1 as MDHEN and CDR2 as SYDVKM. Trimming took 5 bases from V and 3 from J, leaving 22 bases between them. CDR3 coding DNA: TGTGCCAGCAGTCCTATCCGCCAACAGGGTTGGGACACTGAAGCTTTCTTT. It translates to CASSPIRQQGWDTEAFF.